This T cell receptor (beta chain) comes out of a study of T cells in localized non-small cell lung cancer. Broader study findings: Longer survival (overall) was linked to higher T cell density in blood. Maximal T cell clonality occurred in uninvolved adjacent lung, with tumor ranking below it.

The repertoire was sequenced with immunoSEQ multiplex PCR; TCRdb's copy has only in-frame clones and lacks some. The table shows over 65,000 clones, with around 84% occurring only once. Concerning this clone: The antigen is not known. The junction differs from germline at one of its ends, possibly a read error.

Germline V gene lookup returns CDR1 LNHDA and CDR2 SQIVND (reference sequence). The CDR3 is 13 residues long. The clonotype originates from a female donor older than 55 with stage I lung adenocarcinoma. The chain is built from TRBV19 and TRBJ2-1; 7 positions match TRBD1. Sequenced material: peripheral blood, taken before any cancer treatment. The CDR3 nucleotides read TGTGCCACCTTGACAGGGCCCTACAATGAGCTGTTCTTC. It yields the protein CATLTGPYNELFF.